Listed below are T cell receptor beta chains from one sample, sequenced in a study of blood T cell repertoires in COVID-19. Produced via immunoSEQ multiplex PCR; TCRdb's table is partial and in-frame only. The repertoire has 170,000 or so clones, roughly 89% of them found once; the top ten carry about 0.96%. Sequenced input: peripheral blood. The receptors here all came from a woman aged 18-29 years who had recovered from COVID-19. The CDR3 runs from the conserved cysteine through the conserved F or W. The D gene is left open where the match is weak. Expanded clones are given a class, and other clones once, few, many or no size at all.

TRBV11-1,NA,TRBJ2-5,TRBD2,CASSPGGERGETQYF,TGTGCCAGCAGCCCTGGAGGGGAGCGGGGAGAGACCCAGTACTTC
TRBV3-1/TRBV3-2,NA,TRBJ1-3,NA,CASSQDNCRVTGNTIYF,TGTGCCAGCAGCCAAGATAACTGCAGGGTTACTGGAAACACCATATATTTT
TRBV7-6,NA,TRBJ1-2,TRBD1,CASSLAAGTGIDGYTF,TGTGCCAGCAGCTTAGCTGCCGGGACAGGGATCGATGGCTACACCTTC
TRBV6-2/TRBV6-3,NA,TRBJ2-2,NA,CASSYSRAGATNTGELFF,TGTGCCAGCAGTTACTCTAGGGCGGGGGCCACGAACACCGGGGAGCTGTTTTTT
TRBV18,NA,TRBJ2-1,NA,CASSPLVMGNEQFF,TGTGCCAGCTCACCCCTAGTGATGGGCAATGAGCAGTTCTTC
TRBV28,NA,TRBJ2-2,NA,CASSPRPGGELFF,TGTGCCAGCAGCCCGAGACCGGGAGGGGAGCTGTTTTTT
TRBV4-1,few,TRBJ2-2,TRBD1,CASSQRGTGGRKNTGELFF,TGCGCCAGCAGCCAGAGGGGGACAGGGGGAAGGAAAAACACCGGGGAGCTGTTTTTT
TRBV12-3/TRBV12-4,NA,TRBJ1-6,NA,CASSFRGALAHF,TGTGCCAGCAGTTTCCGCGGCGCATTAGCCCACTTT
TRBV4-1,NA,TRBJ2-1,TRBD2,CASSQSGSPPEQFF,TGCGCCAGCAGCCAAAGCGGGAGTCCCCCTGAGCAGTTCTTC
TRBV19,NA,TRBJ1-5,TRBD1,CASSRGTASNQPQHF,TGTGCCAGTAGTCGTGGGACAGCTAGCAATCAGCCCCAGCATTTT
TRBV4-1,NA,TRBJ2-7,TRBD2,CASSPTGRGIPYEQYF,TGCGCCAGCAGCCCCACGGGGCGGGGGATCCCTTACGAGCAGTACTTC
TRBV4-3,NA,TRBJ2-1,TRBD2,CASSQGRASGMGEQFF,TGCGCCAGCAGCCAAGGTCGGGCTAGCGGGATGGGTGAGCAGTTCTTC
TRBV9,NA,TRBJ1-2,NA,CASSVAMHGDPGYTF,TGTGCCAGCAGCGTAGCTATGCACGGAGACCCTGGCTACACCTTC
TRBV5-1,NA,TRBJ2-1,TRBD2,CASSAGLADNNEQFF,TGCGCCAGCAGCGCAGGACTAGCGGACAACAATGAGCAGTTCTTC
TRBV9,NA,TRBJ1-4,NA,CASSSGAGLGEKLFF,TGTGCCAGCAGCTCCGGGGCGGGGCTCGGGGAAAAACTGTTTTTT
TRBV27,NA,TRBJ2-3,NA,CASRSWGVSGTDTQYF,TGTGCCAGCAGATCCTGGGGCGTTTCGGGTACAGATACGCAGTATTTT
TRBV6-6,once,TRBJ1-1,NA,CASTETENTEAFF,TGTGCCAGCACCGAGACAGAGAACACTGAAGCTTTCTTT